This T cell receptor (beta chain) was captured by sequencing in a study of regulatory T cells in long-lasting Graves disease. In the study overall: Antithyroid drug exposure in newly diagnosed Graves' patients had lasted under 3 months. Study findings and constraints: Sampling was limited to peripheral blood rather than thyroid tissue. There was favoring of TRBV28, TRBJ1-2 and TRBJ2-5 in persistent disease.

Time point: newly diagnosed GD, antithyroid drugs for less than 3 months. Isolated PBMC RNA provided the starting material for the TCR library. EDTA tubes received about 9.6 milliliters of drawn peripheral blood. As to this clonotype: Antigen unknown.

Arm-PCR with iRepertoire HTBI primers amplified the CDR3 regions for these TCR beta libraries. TCRdb used MiXCR to reprocess the multiplex PCR reads, holding one entry per CDR3 protein. The table lists 200,000 to 300,000 distinct CDR3 sequences, 20% to 25% of them singletons. Trimming took off 6 bases at V and 7 bases at J, with 16 bases between the two ends. Germline V gene data show CDR1 as SGHTA and CDR2 as FQGNSA. This CDR3 region has 14 residues. The specimen comprised peripheral blood mononuclear cells (PBMCs), sampled at new diagnosis, from a patient treated with antithyroid drugs. The chain is built from TRBV7-2 and TRBJ1-5; no definite D call. The origin of this receptor is a female donor with Graves disease. The DNA for the CDR3 is TGTGCCAGCAGAGTTGACCTCGGAGGGCAGCCCCAGCATTTT. Translating it yields CASRVDLGGQPQHF.